This T cell receptor (beta chain) emerged from a study of Tregs in tolerant kidney transplant recipients. General study points: No direct test of biological reproducibility was done here.

Details on this clone: Its target is unknown.

TCRdb's table, derived via immunoSEQ multiplex PCR, lists solely in-frame clones and lacks some. The table lists 80,000 to 90,000 clones, more than 80% of them singletons. The sequence was collected from a human donor in good health. The sequenced material came from CD8+ T cells from blood.

This chain's CDR3 is CASSLGGESTDTQYF. CDR3 DNA sequence: TGTGCCAGCAGCTTAGGTGGGGAGAGCACAGATACGCAGTATTTT. The rearrangement joins TRBV7-9 to TRBJ2-3; perhaps TRBD2 as D (5 bases). V was pared by 1 base and J by 0 bases, with 8 bases between. This CDR3 has 15 amino acids. The germline gives CDR1 SEHNR, CDR2 FQNEAQ (reference sequence). Looking up the rest from reference TRBV7-9 and TRBJ2-3 gives the full variable domain: DTGVSQNPRHKITKRGQNVTFRCDPISEHNRLYWYRQTLGQGPEFLTYFQNEAQLEKSRLLSDRFSAERPKGSFSTLEIQRTEQGDSAMYLCASSLGGESTDTQYFGPGTRLTVL.